This TCR beta chain was sequenced in a study of shared T cell receptors in the human thymus. Sequencing used immunoSEQ multiplex PCR; TCRdb keeps in-frame clones, though not all of them. The repertoire has hundreds of thousands of clones, around 87% of them found once; the top ten carry about 0.0094%. Trimming pared 4 bases from V and 6 bases from J, leaving 22 bases between. Per the germline V gene, CDR1 is MNHEY and CDR2 is SMNVEV (reference sequence). The length of the CDR3 is 17 residues. This sample was shared with a second study, whose subject was human thymus T cells.

The source material was thymocytes. The gene calls are TRBV27 and TRBJ2-1; perhaps TRBD2 as D (7 bases). This receptor was obtained from a boy in the first two years of life with a congenital heart defect. CDR3: CASSYAKGGRWVNEQFF. CDR3 nucleotides: TGTGCCAGCAGTTACGCGAAGGGGGGGCGGTGGGTCAATGAGCAGTTCTTC.